These 8 T cell receptor beta chains share one sample of origin, sequenced in a study of shared clonotypes between healthy human individuals. Profiling relied on immunoSEQ multiplex PCR, and the TCRdb table lists in-frame clones only, not all of them. The repertoire holds about 1 million clones, with roughly 80% as singletons. What was sequenced was memory CD4+ T cells sorted from blood. This sample's subset: CD45RA-negative fraction. Receptors originate from a young man in good health.

The chain uses TRBV19 and TRBJ2-3; TRBD2 agrees at 11 bases. With V trimmed by 8 bases and J by 4 bases, 8 bases remained unmatched. This CDR3 spans 15 amino acids. The germline CDR1 and CDR2 sequences are LNHDA and SQIVND (reference sequence). DNA for the CDR3: TGTGCCAGTGGGTTAGCGGGGGGGCCCGCAGATACGCAGTATTTT. Amino acids: CASGLAGGPADTQYF.

A word on this clone: Other DNA sequences from this sample encode an identical CDR3 as well. The chain has TRBV4-1 and TRBJ2-2; the D gene is possibly TRBD1 (6 bases). From germline, CDR1 is MGHRA and CDR2 YSYEKL. There are 16 residues in the CDR3. The V end lost 0 bases, the J end lost 0 bases, and 8 bases lay between the germline ends. CDR3 protein: CASSQEGTTNTGELFF. The CDR3 coding sequence is TGCGCCAGCAGCCAAGAAGGGACAACGAACACCGGGGAGCTGTTTTTT.

A few counts support this clone. The DNA for the CDR3 is TGTGCCAGCAGTCGATTATTGGACAGGGGGTCCGAGCAGTACTTC. Its protein is CASSRLLDRGSEQYF. The gene calls are TRBV27 and TRBJ2-7; TRBD1 matches 10 bases. The J segment lost 6 bases and the V segment lost 5 bases, leaving 10 bases of the junction unmatched. The CDR3 runs to 15 residues. Germline V gives CDR1 MNHEY, CDR2 SMNVEV (reference sequence).

This sequence joins TRBV30 and TRBJ1-6; TRBD1 matches 10 bases. The CDR3 runs 14 residues. Germline CDR1 is GTSNPN and CDR2 is SVGIG (reference sequence). With V trimmed by 0 bases and J by 11 bases, 4 bases remained unmatched. The chain's CDR3 is CAWSVGQGMPPLHF. The CDR3 region has the DNA TGTGCCTGGAGTGTGGGACAGGGGATGCCACCCCTCCACTTT. Together with reference TRBV30 and TRBJ1-6, the CDR3 gives the full variable domain: SQTIHQWPATLVQPVGSPLSLECTVEGTSNPNLYWYRQAAGRGLQLLFYSVGIGQISSEVPQNLSASRPQDRQFILSSKKLLLSDSGFYLCAWSVGQGMPPLHFGNGTRLTVT.

This clone showed up just a few times. In the same sample, other DNA sequences code for this CDR3. The V call is TRBV2, the J call TRBJ1-1, with D maybe TRBD1 (5 bases). Germline CDR1 and CDR2: SNHLY and FYNNEI. V shed 3 bases and J shed 3 bases, with 5 bases lying between them. The CDR3 spans 12 residues. The CDR3 sequence is CASSDRDTEAFF. In nucleotides, the CDR3 is TGTGCCAGCAGTGACAGGGACACTGAAGCTTTCTTT.

This clone appeared once. The same CDR3 also results from other DNA sequences found in this sample. The chain combines TRBV7-2 with TRBJ2-6; D not resolved. V lost 6 bases to trimming and J lost 0 bases, with 9 bases between them. Germline assignment: CDR1 SGHTA and CDR2 FQGNSA. The CDR3 is 15 amino acids. The CDR3 sequence is CASSLRSSGANVLTF. The DNA of the CDR3 is TGTGCCAGCAGTCTCCGGTCCTCTGGGGCCAACGTCCTGACTTTC.

The rearrangement uses TRBV7-6 and TRBJ2-5; D is ambiguous. The CDR3 totals 13 residues. CDR1 SGHVS and CDR2 FNYEAQ come from the germline V gene. Trimming left V 2 bases short and J 7 bases short, with 11 bases between. For the CDR3, the DNA is TGTGCCAGCAGCTTAACCCAGCTGGGGACCCAGTACTTC. It yields the protein CASSLTQLGTQYF.

The chain is built from TRBV7-2 and TRBJ2-3; 16 bases line up with TRBD2. Trimming removed 4 bases from V and 0 bases from J; junction bases left unmatched: 7. The CDR3 runs 19 residues. The germline V gene has CDR1 SGHTA and CDR2 FQGNSA. The CDR3, as DNA: TGTGCCAGCAGCTGGGGACTAGCGGGAGGGCTGACCAGCACAGATACGCAGTATTTT. Translating it yields CASSWGLAGGLTSTDTQYF.